This entry lists 13 T cell receptor beta chains sequenced from one sample in a study of regulatory T cells in long-lasting Graves disease. Through Arm-PCR of CDR3 regions and iRepertoire HTBI primers, TCR beta libraries were built. TCRdb ran MiXCR on the multiplex PCR reads and lists one entry per CDR3 protein. Among approximately 440,000 distinct CDR3 sequences listed, roughly 16% were seen once. Time point meaning: newly diagnosed GD, antithyroid drugs for less than 3 months. Isolated PBMC RNA provided the starting material for the TCR library. These same data were also listed under a study on T cells in Graves' hyperthyroidism and ophthalmopathy.

The sample consisted of peripheral blood mononuclear cells (PBMCs), taken at new diagnosis, from a patient treated with antithyroid drugs. All receptors come from a man aged 35 to 55 with Graves disease.

The chain joins TRBV27 to TRBJ1-3; 9 bases align to TRBD1. CDR1 is MNHEY and CDR2 is SMNVEV in the germline V gene (reference sequence). CDR3 length equals 17 residues. Trimming took 5 bases from V and 3 from J; bases not matched to a gene: 11. The CDR3 sequence is CASSPTTGGLGGNTIYF. The DNA of the CDR3 is TGTGCCAGCAGTCCCACGACAGGGGGACTTGGTGGAAACACCATATATTTT.

The chain couples TRBV6-5 to TRBJ2-7; a weak D match, TRBD2 (5 bases). Trimming removed 3 bases at V and 4 bases at J, with 10 bases between. CDR1 and CDR2 (germline): MNHEY, SVGAGI. The CDR3 loop spans 13 amino acids. As DNA, the CDR3 is TGTGCCAGCAGTTATTTTCGAGGGTACGAGCAGTACTTC. This sequence encodes CASSYFRGYEQYF.

This clonotype was seen many times. V is TRBV6-2 or TRBV6-3 and J is TRBJ2-5, with 10 nucleotides matching TRBD1. CDR3 length: 15 residues. Trimming at V came to 6 bases and at J to 3 bases, leaving 7 bases not matched to a gene. CDR1 is MNHEY and CDR2 is SVGEGT in the germline V gene. CDR3 DNA sequence: TGTGCCAGCAGGACCCCGGGACAGGGGAAAGAGACCCAGTACTTC. This sequence encodes CASRTPGQGKETQYF.

Ten or more counts support this clonotype. The V call is TRBV12-3 or TRBV12-4, the J call TRBJ2-7; no firm D call. The CDR3 loop spans 14 amino acids. Trimming cost V 1 base and J 2 bases, with 9 bases left between them. The CDR3 DNA sequence: TGTGCCAGCAGTTTAGATAGGGCGACCTACGAGCAGTACTTC. It codes for CASSLDRATYEQYF.

This clonotype was counted ten times or more. The chain carries TRBV6-1 and TRBJ2-3; 10 positions agree with TRBD2. V lost 6 bases, J lost 4 bases, and 7 bases stayed unmatched. CDR3 length: 15 amino acids. Per the germline V gene, CDR1 is MNHNS and CDR2 is SASEGT. CDR3 nucleotide sequence: TGTGCCAGCAGCGAAACAGCGGGAGGGTCAGATACGCAGTATTTT. Its protein product is CASSETAGGSDTQYF.

This clonotype has ten or more counts. The chain has TRBV18 and TRBJ2-1, with 8 bases lining up with TRBD1. Germline lookup yields CDR1 KGHSH and CDR2 LQKENI. This CDR3 contains 16 residues. J lost 0 bases, V lost 3 bases, and 4 bases had no gene match. The CDR3 DNA follows: TGTGCCAGCTCACCGACAGGGGTCAGCTCCTACAATGAGCAGTTCTTC. Its translation: CASSPTGVSSYNEQFF.

This clonotype was counted many times. The germline gene is not matched at one end of the junction; a read error may be the cause. The J gene is TRBJ2-7, the V gene TRBV5-1, with 10 bases that match TRBD2. CDR1 is SGHRS and CDR2 is YFSETQ in the germline V gene. CDR3 length equals 15 residues. The DNA of the CDR3 is TGTGCCAGCAGCCCCGGTCTAGCGGGAGTGGGCGAGCAGTACTTC. This gives the protein CASSPGLAGVGEQYF.

This clonotype came up a few times. The chain combines TRBV13 with TRBJ2-5; 7 bases match TRBD2. Trimming removed 3 bases from V and 5 bases from J; junction bases left unmatched: 15. This CDR3 contains 17 residues. CDR1 and CDR2 from the germline V gene are PRHDT and FYEKMQ (reference sequence). The CDR3 DNA follows: TGTGCCAGCAGCTTCCGGCCTTTTGCGGGAGTGGGGGAGACCCAGTACTTC. Translation: CASSFRPFAGVGETQYF.

The sample holds a few counts of this clonotype. This chain uses TRBV14 with TRBJ1-1; 7 positions agree with TRBD1. Looked up from germline, CDR1 is SGHDN and CDR2 is FVKESK. V was pared by 0 bases and J by 6 bases, with 7 bases of the junction left unmatched. The CDR3 length is 15 residues. CDR3 residues: CASSQEQGWNAEAFF. The DNA for the CDR3 is TGTGCCAGCAGCCAAGAACAGGGGTGGAATGCTGAAGCTTTCTTT.

This chain uses TRBV6-5 with TRBJ1-1, with D perhaps matching TRBD1 (5 bases). Germline V gene sequence: CDR1 MNHEY, CDR2 SVGAGI. CDR3 length equals 15 residues. Trimming took off 0 bases at V and 4 bases at J, with 12 bases between the two ends. CDR3 in DNA: TGTGCCAGCAGTTACTCTATAGGGGTTGGCACTGAAGCTTTCTTT. This encodes CASSYSIGVGTEAFF.

This clonotype showed up many times. The rearrangement links TRBV27 to TRBJ2-7; 12 nucleotides line up with TRBD1. The CDR3 runs to 14 residues. Germline values: CDR1 MNHEY, CDR2 SMNVEV (reference sequence). V lost 6 bases and J lost 6; bases outside the gene matches: 6. CDR3 amino acids: CASRPRDRGPEQYF. The CDR3 coding sequence is TGTGCCAGCAGACCCCGGGACAGGGGGCCCGAGCAGTACTTC.

J is TRBJ2-3 and V is TRBV27; unclear D gene. The CDR3 consists of 15 residues. Germline lookup yields CDR1 MNHEY and CDR2 SMNVEV (reference sequence). Trimming took off 5 bases at V and 11 bases at J, with 23 bases between the two ends. The CDR3 loop reads CASSVSTGRIIGQYF. Written as DNA, the CDR3 is TGTGCCAGCAGTGTTAGTACGGGTCGGATAATTGGGCAGTATTTT.

This clonotype was detected ten times or more. The junction departs from germline at one end; a sequencing error may be responsible. The chain recombines TRBV11-3 with TRBJ2-3; D remains ambiguous. In germline, CDR1 is SGHNT, CDR2 YENEEA. The CDR3 has 12 amino acids. CDR3 in DNA: TGTGCCAGCTCCCCTAGAGAAGATTCGCAGTATTTT. As protein: CASSPREDSQYF.